These 15 T cell receptor beta chains share one sample of origin, sequenced in a study of T-cell reconstitution after alpha-beta-depleted transplantation in children. Preparation of the TCRbeta library was carried out with unique molecular identifiers. TCRdb ran MiXCR on the PCR reads and lists one entry per CDR3 protein. The table records about 29,000 distinct CDR3 sequences, roughly 5.7% of them present only once. Sequences were derived from PBMCs, mostly from graft donor cells, sampled 180 days after TCRalphabeta/CD19-depleted stem cell transplant. These receptors were taken from a male patient younger than 18 who had a stem cell transplant for acute myeloid leukemia, so the T cells may come from the graft donor.

By share, this clonotype counts as medium-sized. The chain uses TRBV12-3 or TRBV12-4 and TRBJ2-1; D might be TRBD2 (6 bases). The CDR3 covers 12 residues. The V end was cut by 5 bases, the J end by 10 bases, with 12 bases between. The CDR3 sequence is CASSLEGWEQFF. CDR3 bases: TGTGCCAGCAGTCTGGAGGGCTGGGAGCAGTTCTTC.

There are many counts of this clonotype. The J gene is TRBJ1-2, the V gene TRBV7-9, with D possibly TRBD1 on 5 matching bases. Per germline, CDR1 SEHNR and CDR2 FQNEAQ (reference sequence). This CDR3 is built from 13 residues. V lost 3 bases and J lost 5, with 10 bases in between. DNA for the CDR3: TGTGCCAGCAGCTTGATATCAGGGTATGGCTACACCTTC. Translation gives CASSLISGYGYTF. Based on the CDR3 plus reference TRBV7-9 and TRBJ1-2, the full variable domain is DTGVSQNPRHKITKRGQNVTFRCDPISEHNRLYWYRQTLGQGPEFLTYFQNEAQLEKSRLLSDRFSAERPKGSFSTLEIQRTEQGDSAMYLCASSLISGYGYTFGSGTRLTVV.

This clonotype was counted at least ten times. The chain is built from TRBV6-5 and TRBJ1-1; D call uncertain. Per germline, CDR1 MNHEY and CDR2 SVGAGI. The length of the CDR3 is 14 residues. Trimming left V 1 base short and J 4 bases short, with 10 bases between. The DNA for the CDR3 is TGTGCCAGCAGTTACTGGGAAGACGGCACTGAAGCTTTCTTT. This gives the protein CASSYWEDGTEAFF.

This clonotype has a count of ten or more. CDR3 in DNA: TGTGCCAGCTCACCATTTTCCGGGTCGGCCGGGGAGCTGTTTTTT. Translated, it gives CASSPFSGSAGELFF. This chain joins TRBV18 and TRBJ2-2; D is unclear. The germline V and J ends were trimmed by 2 bases and 6 bases, with 13 bases remaining between them. Germline V CDR1 and CDR2: KGHSH, LQKENI. The length of the CDR3 is 15 residues.

This clonotype was picked up many times. The chain carries TRBV13 and TRBJ2-7; 7 positions match TRBD1. The CDR3 runs 17 residues. Per the germline V gene, CDR1 is PRHDT and CDR2 is FYEKMQ (reference sequence). V shed 2 bases, J shed 11 bases, and the junction held 21 bases outside the gene matches. CDR3 sequence: CASSLSGGSPSFTGEYF. The CDR3 DNA follows: TGTGCCAGCAGCTTATCCGGTGGTAGCCCTTCTTTCACAGGGGAGTACTTC.

There are many counts of this clonotype. The V gene is TRBV2, the J gene TRBJ2-7, with D possibly being TRBD1 (6 bases). The germline V and J ends were trimmed by 8 bases and 5 bases, with 10 bases remaining between them. CDR1 is SNHLY and CDR2 is FYNNEI in the germline V gene. The CDR3 has 11 amino acids. The CDR3 loop is CASGQTDEQYF. The CDR3 DNA follows: TGTGCCAGCGGACAGACCGACGAGCAGTACTTC.

This clonotype was seen at least ten times. This chain joins TRBV29-1 and TRBJ2-1, with D unclear. Germline lookup yields CDR1 SQVTM and CDR2 ANQGSEA. The CDR3 spans 13 residues. Trimming stripped 6 bases from V and 5 bases from J, with 14 bases between. The CDR3 bases are TGCAGCGTCAGGACCCACGGCGACAATGAGCAGTTCTTC. Its protein product is CSVRTHGDNEQFF.

This clonotype has at least ten counts. V is TRBV28 and J is TRBJ1-3, with a weak D call TRBD1 (5 bases). The germline V and J ends were trimmed by 6 bases and 1 base, with 16 bases remaining between them. The germline gives CDR1 MDHEN, CDR2 SYDVKM. The CDR3 runs 16 residues. The CDR3 sequence: CASSGGPSGSGNTIYF. Here the CDR3 DNA reads TGTGCCAGCAGCGGGGGACCATCCGGGTCTGGAAACACCATATATTTT.

This clonotype has at least ten counts. The chain carries TRBV4-1 and TRBJ1-4; D is possibly TRBD1 (6 bases). Germline lookup yields CDR1 MGHRA and CDR2 YSYEKL. The CDR3 loop spans 16 amino acids. Trimming took off 0 bases at V and 8 bases at J, with 16 bases between the two ends. CDR3 protein: CASSQEGTGLGEKLFF. In DNA, the CDR3 is TGCGCCAGCAGCCAAGAAGGTACAGGGTTAGGAGAAAAACTGTTTTTT.

This clonotype occurred many times. This sequence may be a read error, since a much larger clone differs from it by one base. The chain has TRBV12-3 or TRBV12-4 and TRBJ2-6; 10 bases line up with TRBD2. The CDR3 length is 18 residues. The CDR3 sequence: CTSSLRSSGRTGANVLTF. Written as DNA, the CDR3 is TGTACCAGCAGTTTGAGGTCTAGCGGGAGAACTGGGGCCAACGTCCTGACTTTC.

The sample holds many counts of this clonotype. The CDR3 DNA is TGTGCCAGCAGCTTCCCCTCGGCCCAGGTGAACAATCAGCCCCAGCATTTT. Its protein product is CASSFPSAQVNNQPQHF. The chain is built from TRBV7-2 and TRBJ1-5; D remains unclear. Trimming removed 3 bases from V and 3 bases from J, with 18 bases in between. The CDR3 contains 17 residues. Looked up from germline, CDR1 is SGHTA and CDR2 is FQGNSA. Full variable domain (outside the CDR3, taken from reference TRBV7-2 and TRBJ1-5): GAGVSQSPSNKVTEKGKDVELRCDPISGHTALYWYRQSLGQGLEFLIYFQGNSAPDKSGLPSDRFSAERTGGSVSTLTIQRTQQEDSAVYLCASSFPSAQVNNQPQHFGDGTRLSIL.

In this sample, this clonotype turned up many times. CDR3: CASSLGVSNQPQHF. CDR3 coding DNA: TGTGCCAGCAGCTTGGGAGTTAGCAATCAGCCCCAGCATTTT. The chain combines TRBV5-4 with TRBJ1-5; D uncertain. The germline V and J ends were trimmed by 0 bases and 0 bases, with 4 bases remaining between them. This CDR3 has 14 amino acids. Looked up from germline, CDR1 is SGHNT and CDR2 is YYREEE (reference sequence).

The chain recombines TRBV5-1 with TRBJ1-1; D unclear. The CDR3 length is 14 residues. Germline V gives CDR1 SGHRS, CDR2 YFSETQ. V lost 8 bases and J lost 4, with 18 bases in between. CDR3 DNA: TGCGCCAGGGGCTCCAGTGTAGACGGCACTGAAGCTTTCTTT. It translates to CARGSSVDGTEAFF.

This clonotype has at least ten counts. CDR3 sequence reads: CASSLGTDTGELFF. For the CDR3, the DNA is TGCGCCAGCAGCCTCGGGACAGACACCGGGGAGCTGTTTTTT. The gene calls are TRBV4-3 and TRBJ2-2, with TRBD1 matching 7 bases. The germline gives CDR1 LGHNA, CDR2 YSLEER. This CDR3 spans 14 amino acids. The V and J ends lost 4 bases and 3 bases, in that order; junction bases with no gene match: 2.

The chain couples TRBV9 to TRBJ2-3, with D perhaps TRBD1 (6 bases). The V end lost 3 bases, the J end lost 6 bases, and 14 bases lay between the germline ends. In germline, CDR1 is SGDLS, CDR2 YYNGEE. This CDR3 region has 14 residues. Here the CDR3 reads CASSAEQGKDTQYF. CDR3 in DNA: TGTGCCAGCAGCGCAGAACAGGGAAAGGATACGCAGTATTTT.